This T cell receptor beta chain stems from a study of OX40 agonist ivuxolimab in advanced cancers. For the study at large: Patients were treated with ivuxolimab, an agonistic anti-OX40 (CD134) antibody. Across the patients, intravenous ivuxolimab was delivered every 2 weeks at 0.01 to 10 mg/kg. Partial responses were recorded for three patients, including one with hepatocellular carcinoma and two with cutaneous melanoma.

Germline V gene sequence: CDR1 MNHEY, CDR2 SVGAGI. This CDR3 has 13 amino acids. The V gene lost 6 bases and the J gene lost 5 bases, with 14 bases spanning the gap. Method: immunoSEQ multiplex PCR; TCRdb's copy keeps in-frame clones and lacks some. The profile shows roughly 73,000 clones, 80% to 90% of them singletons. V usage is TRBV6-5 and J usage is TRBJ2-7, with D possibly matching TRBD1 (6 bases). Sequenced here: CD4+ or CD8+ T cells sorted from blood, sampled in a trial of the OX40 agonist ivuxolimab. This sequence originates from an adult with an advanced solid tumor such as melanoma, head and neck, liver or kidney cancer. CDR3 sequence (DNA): TGTGCCAGCAGCCCCGACAGGCGCCACGAGCAGTACTTC. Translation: CASSPDRRHEQYF.